This T cell receptor (beta chain) was sequenced in a study of blood T cell repertoires in COVID-19. Looking at the study overall: Both acute and convalescent COVID-19 samples were obtained from the United States, Italy and Spain. Sources were T cells, B-cell-depleted T cells, or PBMCs; the material itself was cDNA or gDNA.

In the authors' workflow: Reference gene primer amplification yielded estimated nucleated cell counts. Repertoires were generated with immunoSEQ multiplex PCR, while TCRdb's copy carries only in-frame clones and drops some. The V and J calls and clone size are taken from that table; D and trimming were inferred from the DNA. The repertoire holds approximately 160,000 clones, with about 79% as singletons. This clone was observed a few times. Other nucleotide sequences in the sample specify the same CDR3. There are 14 residues in the CDR3. Germline CDR1 reads SGDLS; CDR2 reads YYNGEE. V shed 0 bases and J shed 5 bases, with 9 bases lying between them.

The TCR comes from a woman in her 50s in a cohort sampled during active or convalescent COVID-19. Sequencing was done on a sample of peripheral blood. This rearrangement joins TRBV9 to TRBJ2-1; D possibly corresponds to TRBD2 (6 bases). CDR3: CASSVGGEDNEQFF. As DNA, the CDR3 is TGTGCCAGCAGCGTAGGGGGGGAGGACAATGAGCAGTTCTTC.